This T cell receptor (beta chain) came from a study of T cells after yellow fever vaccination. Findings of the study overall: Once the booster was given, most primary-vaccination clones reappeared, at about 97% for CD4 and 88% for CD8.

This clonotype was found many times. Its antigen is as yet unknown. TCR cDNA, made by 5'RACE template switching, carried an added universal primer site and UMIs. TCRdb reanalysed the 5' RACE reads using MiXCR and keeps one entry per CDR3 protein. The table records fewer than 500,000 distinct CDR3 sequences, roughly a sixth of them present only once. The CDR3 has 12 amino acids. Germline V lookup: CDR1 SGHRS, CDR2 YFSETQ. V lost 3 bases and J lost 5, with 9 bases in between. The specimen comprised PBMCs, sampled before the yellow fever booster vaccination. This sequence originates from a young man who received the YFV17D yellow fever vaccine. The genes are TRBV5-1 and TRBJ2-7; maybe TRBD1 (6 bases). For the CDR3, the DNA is TGCGCCAGCAGCTATCCAGGGGACGAGCAGTACTTC. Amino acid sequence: CASSYPGDEQYF.